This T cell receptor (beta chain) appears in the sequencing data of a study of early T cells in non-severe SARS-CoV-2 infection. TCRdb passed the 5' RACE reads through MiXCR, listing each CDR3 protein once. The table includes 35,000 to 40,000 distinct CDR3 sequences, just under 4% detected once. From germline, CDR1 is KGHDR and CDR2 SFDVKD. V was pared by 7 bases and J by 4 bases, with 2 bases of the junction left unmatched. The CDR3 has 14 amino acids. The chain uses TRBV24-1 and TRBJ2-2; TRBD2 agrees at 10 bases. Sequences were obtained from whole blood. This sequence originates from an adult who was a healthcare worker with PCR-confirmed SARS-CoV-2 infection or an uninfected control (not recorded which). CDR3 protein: CATRAGGITGELFF. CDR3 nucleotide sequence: TGTGCCACCAGAGCGGGAGGGATCACCGGGGAGCTGTTTTTT.